These 11 T cell receptor beta chains share one sample of origin, sequenced in a study of post-analysis software for immune sequencing data. Study findings and constraints: Higher frequency in patients than in controls was seen for roughly five TRBV segments, with TRBV5-6, TRBV5-1 and TRBV20-1 among them.

No antigen has been assigned to these receptors. The TCR beta cDNA libraries carried unique molecular identifiers. TCRdb processed the PCR reads anew with MiXCR; each CDR3 protein has one entry. The top ten clones hold approximately 4.5% of a sample with about 820,000 distinct CDR3 sequences, roughly 50% of them seen once. Sequenced: blood. Receptor source: a girl aged 5 to 17 with multiple sclerosis.

This CDR3 is CSVEVALQQGQSYEQFF. CDR3 coding DNA: TGCAGCGTTGAAGTTGCCCTTCAACAGGGCCAGAGTTACGAGCAGTTCTTC. V usage is TRBV29-1 and J usage is TRBJ2-1; TRBD1 is a possible D gene (6 bases). Trimming removed 1 base at V and 10 bases at J, with 26 bases between. The germline gives CDR1 SQVTM, CDR2 ANQGSEA. This CDR3 has 17 residues.

The CDR3 DNA sequence: TGTGCCAGCAGTTCCACGGGGGCCATTAGCAATCAGCCCCAGCATTTT. The encoded protein is CASSSTGAISNQPQHF. This chain uses TRBV12-3 or TRBV12-4 with TRBJ1-5; tentative D call: TRBD1 (6 bases). CDR3 length equals 16 residues. V was shortened by 4 bases and J by 0 bases, with 13 bases between the two germline ends.

The chain links TRBV20-1 to TRBJ2-7; either TRBD1 or TRBD2 may supply D (5 bases each). The CDR3 length is 14 residues. Trimming took 1 base from V and 7 from J, leaving 17 bases between them. Germline V CDR1 and CDR2: DFQATT, SNEGSKA (reference sequence). CDR3 protein: CSARGERDRREQYF. CDR3 DNA: TGCAGTGCTAGAGGTGAAAGGGACCGGCGAGAGCAGTACTTC.

The chain joins TRBV5-5 to TRBJ2-5; a possible D gene is TRBD1 (6 bases). The DNA end is a closer match to TRBJ2-7, so the J assignment may be wrong. Per germline, CDR1 SGHKS and CDR2 YYEKEE (reference sequence). CDR3 length equals 13 residues. CDR3 loop: CASSSPGTNEQYF. CDR3 bases: TGTGCCAGCAGCTCCCCCGGGACAAACGAGCAGTACTTC.

This clonotype was counted only a few times. The chain couples TRBV6-5 to TRBJ2-7, with D perhaps given as TRBD1 or TRBD2 (5 bases each). V was pared by 5 bases and J by 4 bases, with 15 bases between. Germline lookup yields CDR1 MNHEY and CDR2 SVGAGI. CDR3 size: 14 residues. The DNA of the CDR3 is TGTGCCAGCAGTGAGATGGGGGATCAGTACGAGCAGTACTTC. Its translation is CASSEMGDQYEQYF.

The gene calls are TRBV29-1 and TRBJ2-1; D not certain. Between the trimmed V and J ends, which lost 5 bases and 1 base, there was a span of 12 bases. This CDR3 is 14 amino acids long. Germline CDR1 SQVTM, CDR2 ANQGSEA. The CDR3 region is CSVQKGWSYNEQFF. As DNA, the CDR3 is TGCAGCGTTCAAAAAGGGTGGTCCTACAATGAGCAGTTCTTC.

The gene calls are TRBV12-3 or TRBV12-4 and TRBJ2-7, with D perhaps TRBD1 or TRBD2 (6 bases each). Trimming took 3 bases from V and 1 from J, leaving 19 bases between them. The CDR3 is 17 amino acids. This chain's CDR3 is CASSFLTSGTLSYEQYF. The CDR3 region has the DNA TGTGCCAGCAGTTTCCTGACTAGTGGGACACTATCCTACGAGCAGTACTTC.

The J gene is TRBJ2-1, the V gene TRBV2, with D unresolved. Germline-derived CDR1 and CDR2 are SNHLY and FYNNEI. The V gene lost 6 bases and the J gene lost 6 bases, with 6 bases spanning the gap. The CDR3 totals 11 residues. CDR3 loop: CASRYLNEQFF. The CDR3 coding sequence is TGTGCCAGCAGGTATCTCAATGAGCAGTTCTTC.

The rearrangement links TRBV5-1 to TRBJ2-1; the D gene is possibly TRBD2 (6 bases). Trimming shortened V by 4 bases and J by 8 bases, and 13 bases separated the two germline ends. CDR3 length: 13 amino acids. Germline-derived CDR1 and CDR2 are SGHRS and YFSETQ. Here the CDR3 reads CASSPIGGHEQFF. CDR3 DNA sequence: TGCGCCAGCAGCCCTATAGGAGGGCATGAGCAGTTCTTC.

The chain carries TRBV12-3 or TRBV12-4 and TRBJ2-4, with D unresolved. V dropped 6 bases and J dropped 0 bases, with 12 bases sitting between them. There are 15 residues in the CDR3. The CDR3 region is CASSDGRTAKNIQYF. In nucleotides, the CDR3 is TGTGCCAGCAGCGACGGTCGGACAGCCAAAAACATTCAGTACTTC.

This chain links TRBV12-5 with TRBJ2-3; weak D call: TRBD2 (7 bases). The CDR3 loop spans 16 amino acids. V was pared by 5 bases and J by 2 bases, with 17 bases between. Looked up from germline, CDR1 is LGHNT and CDR2 is FRNRAP. The CDR3 nucleotides are TGTGCTAGTGGTCCCTATCGAGGGGGGGTCACAGATACGCAGTATTTT. This sequence encodes CASGPYRGGVTDTQYF.